The source of this T cell receptor (beta chain) is a study of cytomegalovirus exposure and HLA in healthy donors. Study-level results: When analyzed later, the rates of TCR association showed variation by HLA locus, with DRB1 the most and HLA-C the fewest.

A remark on this clone: Its specificity is not known.

The CDR3 loop spans 16 amino acids. The J segment lost 7 bases and the V segment lost 6 bases, leaving 13 bases of the junction unmatched. The germline V gene has CDR1 SGHNT and CDR2 YENEEA. PCR used 60 Vbeta primers and 13 Jbeta primers. Profiled with immunoSEQ multiplex PCR; TCRdb holds only in-frame clones, not every one. Here the sample spans roughly 150,000 clones, approximately 80% being singletons. The sequence came from a man aged 35 to 55 in good health and CMV-seropositive. The chain has TRBV11-3 and TRBJ2-2; 8 bases fit TRBD2. The sequencing input was PBMCs. The CDR3 loop reads CASSNEREGRGGELFF. The CDR3 DNA reads as TGTGCCAGCAGTAATGAACGGGAGGGCCGCGGCGGGGAGCTGTTTTTT.